One sample yielded the 7 T cell receptor beta chains listed below, sequenced in a study of graft-versus-host responses after intestinal transplantation. Some clones are missing from TCRdb's copy, which holds only in-frame ones; the method was immunoSEQ multiplex PCR. Of more than 12,000 clones in the sample, 25% to 35% were seen once. The sequencing here drew on alloreactive CD4+ T cells from a mixed lymphocyte reaction culture, taken before intestinal transplant. Subset in this sample: CFSE-low proliferating T cells sorted from approximately 6-day pre-transplant mixed lymphocyte reaction (GvH or HvG direction). These receptors originate from a human patient who received an intestinal transplant.

This clone was found a few times. The V gene is TRBV27, the J gene TRBJ1-1, with D unresolved. The CDR3 runs to 15 residues. Trimming removed 1 base at V and 0 bases at J, with 9 bases between. Looked up from germline, CDR1 is MNHEY and CDR2 is SMNVEV (reference sequence). This chain's CDR3 is CASSLWGGMNTEAFF. DNA for the CDR3: TGTGCCAGCAGTTTATGGGGAGGGATGAACACTGAAGCTTTCTTT.

CDR3 region: CASSYLPTRNTEAFF. Written as DNA, the CDR3 is TGTGCCAGCAGTTACCTTCCGACCCGGAACACTGAAGCTTTCTTT. This chain uses TRBV6-5 with TRBJ1-1; D call uncertain. The CDR3 contains 15 residues. Per germline, CDR1 MNHEY and CDR2 SVGAGI. The V and J ends lost 2 bases and 1 base respectively, with 11 bases between them.

This clone was found a few times. This chain connects TRBV6-5 to TRBJ2-5; 12 bases are a match to TRBD2. The germline V gene encodes CDR1 MNHEY and CDR2 SVGAGI. The CDR3 consists of 14 residues. The V segment lost 6 bases and the J segment 6 bases; nucleotides outside the gene matches: 5. The CDR3 DNA reads as TGTGCCAGCAGGGCTAGCGGGAGGGCGAAGACCCAGTACTTC. Its translation is CASRASGRAKTQYF.

This clone came up a few times. The chain links TRBV18 to TRBJ1-4; 8 bases line up with TRBD1. The trim removed 1 base at V and 0 bases at J, leaving 1 base unmatched. The CDR3 has 16 amino acids. Per germline, CDR1 KGHSH and CDR2 LQKENI. The CDR3 DNA reads as TGTGCCAGCTCACCACAGGGACAGGCAACTAATGAAAAACTGTTTTTT. It is translated as CASSPQGQATNEKLFF.

Judged by abundance, this clone is medium-sized. As DNA, the CDR3 is TGTGCCAGCAGCTACCCCTTTGCGGGGGCGGTCTACGAGCAGTACTTC. Its protein is CASSYPFAGAVYEQYF. The gene calls are TRBV5-6 and TRBJ2-7; D perhaps matches TRBD2 (7 bases). Germline lookup yields CDR1 SGHDT and CDR2 YYEEEE. V lost 3 bases and J lost 3, with 19 bases in between. This CDR3 is 16 amino acids long.

The chain has TRBV15 and TRBJ2-1, with 12 positions matching TRBD1. Germline-derived CDR1 and CDR2 are LNHNV and YYDKDF (reference sequence). The CDR3 contains 16 residues. J lost 7 bases, V lost 3 bases, and 7 bases had no gene match. Here the CDR3 reads CATSRKGQGAWNEQFF. As DNA, the CDR3 is TGTGCCACCAGCAGGAAGGGACAGGGGGCATGGAATGAGCAGTTCTTC.

This clone was recorded a few times. This chain links TRBV7-2 with TRBJ2-1; TRBD2 might be the D (6 bases). This CDR3 has 14 residues. Germline-derived CDR1 and CDR2 are SGHTA and FQGNSA. V shed 5 bases and J shed 2 bases, with 10 bases lying between them. This chain's CDR3 is CASSQTSTYNEQFF. The CDR3 DNA is TGTGCCAGCAGCCAAACTAGCACCTACAATGAGCAGTTCTTC. The variable domain in full, completed from reference TRBV7-2 and TRBJ2-1, reads GAGVSQSPSNKVTEKGKDVELRCDPISGHTALYWYRQSLGQGLEFLIYFQGNSAPDKSGLPSDRFSAERTGGSVSTLTIQRTQQEDSAVYLCASSQTSTYNEQFFGPGTRLTVL.